Presented here are 8 T cell receptor beta chains from one specimen sequenced in a study of cytomegalovirus exposure and HLA in healthy donors. With 60 Vbeta and 13 Jbeta primers, the PCR was carried out. Profiling relied on immunoSEQ multiplex PCR, and the TCRdb table lists in-frame clones only, not all of them. The sample has about 130,000 clones, roughly four fifths seen once. Material for sequencing was PBMCs. These receptors were obtained from a woman in her forties or fifties in good health and CMV-seronegative.

This clone has just a few counts. The chain carries TRBV30 and TRBJ1-1; a weak D match, TRBD1 (5 bases). V was cut by 4 bases and J by 5 bases, with 14 bases left in between. The germline V gene encodes CDR1 GTSNPN and CDR2 SVGIG (reference sequence). CDR3 size: 13 residues. The CDR3 sequence is CAWKIGRGTEAFF. DNA for the CDR3: TGTGCCTGGAAAATTGGGAGGGGAACTGAAGCTTTCTTT.

The CDR3 spells CASSNGGSYGYTF. The CDR3 DNA sequence: TGTGCCAGTAGTAATGGCGGCTCGTATGGCTACACCTTC. The rearrangement links TRBV19 to TRBJ1-2; no clear D gene. The V gene lost 4 bases and the J gene lost 5 bases, with 11 bases spanning the gap. The germline V gene has CDR1 LNHDA and CDR2 SQIVND (reference sequence). The CDR3 is 13 amino acids.

The rearrangement uses TRBV28 and TRBJ1-2; D might be TRBD1 (6 bases). Looked up from germline, CDR1 is MDHEN and CDR2 is SYDVKM. The germline V and J ends were trimmed by 5 bases and 5 bases, with 12 bases remaining between them. The CDR3 is 13 amino acids. CDR3 region: CASSPNQGYGYTF. For the CDR3, the DNA is TGTGCCAGCAGTCCCAACCAGGGGTATGGCTACACCTTC.

V and J are TRBV11-2 and TRBJ1-2, with D perhaps TRBD1 (5 bases). The V end was cut by 0 bases, the J end by 8 bases, with 13 bases between. The CDR3 length is 14 residues. Per germline, CDR1 SGHAT and CDR2 FQNNGV. The CDR3 DNA reads as TGTGCCAGCAGCTTAGATCCAGGGTATGGCGGCTACACCTTC. Protein product: CASSLDPGYGGYTF. The full variable domain, with the rest looked up from reference TRBV11-2 and TRBJ1-2, is EAGVAQSPRYKIIEKRQSVAFWCNPISGHATLYWYQQILGQGPKLLIQFQNNGVVDDSQLPKDRFSAERLKGVDSTLKIQPAKLEDSAVYLCASSLDPGYGGYTFGSGTRLTVV.

Regarding this clone: Mismatch with germline at one junction end may stem from a read error. The chain couples TRBV7-9 to TRBJ1-1; D might be TRBD1 (6 bases). This CDR3 region has 12 residues. CDR1 SEHNR and CDR2 FQNEAQ come from the germline V gene (reference sequence). In DNA form, the CDR3 reads TGTTCCAGCAGCTCAGACAGGTACGAAGCTTTCTTT. Encoded protein: CSSSSDRYEAFF.

This sequence joins TRBV28 and TRBJ1-5, with 7 bases lining up with TRBD1. With 6 bases clipped from V and 6 bases from J, the junction kept 8 bases outside the gene matches. Germline V lookup: CDR1 MDHEN, CDR2 SYDVKM. The CDR3 runs 14 residues. The CDR3: CASRPGQFLQPQHF. The CDR3 nucleotides are TGTGCCAGCAGACCGGGACAGTTTCTTCAGCCCCAGCATTTT.

CDR3 in DNA: TGTGCCAGCAGCGTCTCACACCCAGGAACTAGCTCTGGGGCCAACGTCCTGACTTTC. This encodes CASSVSHPGTSSGANVLTF. The chain joins TRBV9 to TRBJ2-6; perhaps TRBD2 as D (5 bases). The CDR3 is made up of 19 amino acids. V lost 2 bases, J lost 0 bases, and 18 bases lay in between. Looked up from germline, CDR1 is SGDLS and CDR2 is YYNGEE.

This clone has only a few counts. The V call is TRBV19, the J call TRBJ2-1, with D tentatively TRBD2 (7 bases). Germline lookup yields CDR1 LNHDA and CDR2 SQIVND (reference sequence). The V gene lost 10 bases and the J gene lost 12 bases, with 16 bases spanning the gap. CDR3 length: 11 residues. The CDR3 bases are TGTGCCACTCTGGGGGGGCGTCGGCAGTTCTTC. Protein product: CATLGGRRQFF.